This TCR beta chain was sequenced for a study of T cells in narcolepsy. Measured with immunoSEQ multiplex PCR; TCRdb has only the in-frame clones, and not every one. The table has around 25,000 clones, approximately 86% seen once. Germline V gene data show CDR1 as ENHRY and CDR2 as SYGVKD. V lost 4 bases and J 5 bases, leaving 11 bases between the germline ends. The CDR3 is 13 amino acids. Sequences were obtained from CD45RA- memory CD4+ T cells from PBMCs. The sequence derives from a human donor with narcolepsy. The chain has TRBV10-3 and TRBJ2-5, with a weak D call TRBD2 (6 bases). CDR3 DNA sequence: TGTGCCATCAGTGGGGGACTTAGGGAGACCCAGTACTTC. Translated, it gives CAISGGLRETQYF.